The next 31 T cell receptor beta chains were all read from a single sample in a study of cytomegalovirus exposure and HLA in healthy donors. A multiplex PCR was run with 60 Vbeta primers and 13 Jbeta primers. Using immunoSEQ multiplex PCR, the repertoire was profiled, and TCRdb retains in-frame clones only, with some absent. Its listing shows 100,000 to 150,000 clones. Sequencing was performed on PBMCs. The origin of the receptors is a man in his late teens or twenties in good health and CMV-seronegative.

J is TRBJ1-4 and V is TRBV2; D remains ambiguous. Trimming left V 4 bases short and J 0 bases short, with 9 bases between. The CDR3 has 15 residues. Per germline, CDR1 SNHLY and CDR2 FYNNEI. This CDR3 is CASSGDRATNEKLFF. The CDR3 DNA is TGTGCCAGCAGTGGTGATCGGGCAACTAATGAAAAACTGTTTTTT. Based on the CDR3 plus reference TRBV2 and TRBJ1-4, the full variable domain is EPEVTQTPSHQVTQMGQEVILRCVPISNHLYFYWYRQILGQKVEFLVSFYNNEISEKSEIFDDQFSVERPDGSNFTLKIRSTKLEDSAMYFCASSGDRATNEKLFFGSGTQLSVL.

The chain recombines TRBV2 with TRBJ1-5; no definite D call. Germline V lookup: CDR1 SNHLY, CDR2 FYNNEI. The CDR3 extends over 15 amino acids. Between the trimmed V and J ends, which lost 6 bases and 2 bases, there was a span of 14 bases. CDR3 protein: CASRMSGSRNQPQHF. For the CDR3, the DNA is TGTGCCAGCAGGATGTCGGGTAGTCGCAATCAGCCCCAGCATTTT.

J is TRBJ1-1 and V is TRBV28; D ambiguous. Germline CDR1 MDHEN, CDR2 SYDVKM. The germline V and J ends were trimmed by 1 base and 7 bases, with 16 bases remaining between them. CDR3 length: 15 amino acids. The CDR3 is CASSLSFRGIGEAFF. CDR3 DNA sequence: TGTGCCAGCAGTTTATCGTTTCGGGGTATAGGTGAAGCTTTCTTT.

The CDR3 bases are TGTGCCAGTAGCCATACAGGGTTCCCCCACGAGCAGTACTTC. Its protein product is CASSHTGFPHEQYF. The chain recombines TRBV19 with TRBJ2-7; D is perhaps TRBD1 (6 bases). The CDR3 extends over 14 amino acids. V gave up 6 bases and J gave up 5 bases, with 17 bases separating them. Germline V gene lookup returns CDR1 LNHDA and CDR2 SQIVND (reference sequence). Variable domain in full (rest from reference TRBV19 and TRBJ2-7): DGGITQSPKYLFRKEGQNVTLSCEQNLNHDAMYWYRQDPGQGLRLIYYSQIVNDFQKGDIAEGYSVSREKKESFPLTVTSAQKNPTAFYLCASSHTGFPHEQYFGPGTRLTVT.

The chain joins TRBV7-2 to TRBJ1-2; TRBD1 matches 7 bases. Trimming removed 4 bases from V and 4 bases from J; junction bases left unmatched: 9. Germline lookup yields CDR1 SGHTA and CDR2 FQGNSA. The CDR3 spans 15 residues. CDR3 region: CASSSRDRNFYGYTF. The CDR3 nucleotides are TGTGCCAGCAGCTCCCGGGACAGAAATTTCTATGGCTACACCTTC.

The chain is built from TRBV18 and TRBJ1-1; 7 bases are a match to TRBD1. Germline V gene data show CDR1 as KGHSH and CDR2 as LQKENI. The CDR3 has 19 amino acids. The V segment lost 0 bases and the J segment 5 bases; nucleotides outside the gene matches: 18. The CDR3 DNA reads as TGTGCCAGCTCACCACCGGGGATCCGGGACAGCTTAGGTAAAACTGAAGCTTTCTTT. It encodes CASSPPGIRDSLGKTEAFF.

The chain links TRBV5-6 to TRBJ1-1; D might be TRBD1 (6 bases). There are 12 residues in the CDR3. V was cut by 4 bases and J by 7 bases, with 11 bases left in between. Germline V gene lookup returns CDR1 SGHDT and CDR2 YYEEEE. The DNA of the CDR3 is TGTGCCAGCAGCCCATTCAGGGGTGAAGCTTTCTTT. Its translation: CASSPFRGEAFF.

The CDR3, as DNA: TGTGCCAGTAGTATACAGACAGGGGGAACTGAAGCTTTCTTT. Translated: CASSIQTGGTEAFF. The chain uses TRBV19 and TRBJ1-1, with 9 bases identical to TRBD1. V shed 2 bases, J shed 5 bases, and the junction held 3 bases outside the gene matches. The CDR3 has 14 amino acids. The V gene's germline CDR1 is LNHDA and CDR2 SQIVND (reference sequence).

The V call is TRBV18, the J call TRBJ1-2; 7 nucleotides align to TRBD1. This CDR3 region has 18 residues. V shed 4 bases, J shed 2 bases, and the junction held 16 bases outside the gene matches. Germline values: CDR1 KGHSH, CDR2 LQKENI. Here the CDR3 reads CASSRGRDSYDPNYGYTF. Here the CDR3 DNA reads TGTGCCAGCTCACGGGGGCGGGACAGCTACGACCCGAACTATGGCTACACCTTC.

This chain uses TRBV18 with TRBJ2-7, with a possible D match to TRBD2 (5 bases). The CDR3 is 14 residues long. Trimming shortened V by 3 bases and J by 4 bases, and 13 bases separated the two germline ends. Germline V lookup: CDR1 KGHSH, CDR2 LQKENI. CDR3 in amino acids: CASSPFPERYEQYF. CDR3 nucleotides: TGTGCCAGCTCACCTTTCCCGGAGCGGTACGAGCAGTACTTC.

The chain carries TRBV7-2 and TRBJ1-6; D ambiguous. The length of the CDR3 is 16 residues. Deletions cut 1 base from V and 9 bases from J, with 16 bases between. The germline gives CDR1 SGHTA, CDR2 FQGNSA. The CDR3: CASSLGVSGVGSPLHF. The CDR3 DNA reads TGTGCCAGCAGCTTAGGAGTGTCCGGGGTTGGTTCACCCCTCCACTTT.

The rearrangement uses TRBV5-5 and TRBJ2-5, with 9 positions matching TRBD2. The germline gives CDR1 SGHKS, CDR2 YYEKEE (reference sequence). V shed 0 bases and J 2 bases; nucleotides not matched to a gene: 5. CDR3 length equals 16 residues. The CDR3 loop is CASSLEFAGGQETQYF. CDR3 DNA sequence: TGTGCCAGCAGCTTGGAGTTTGCGGGGGGGCAAGAGACCCAGTACTTC.

The V and J genes are TRBV7-8 and TRBJ2-2; tentative D call: TRBD2 (5 bases). Deletions cut 5 bases from V and 8 bases from J, with 27 bases between. The CDR3 is 18 amino acids. Germline V lookup: CDR1 SGHVS, CDR2 FQNEAQ. The chain's CDR3 is CASSTRVPALSGGGELFF. The CDR3 DNA reads TGTGCCAGCAGCACCCGAGTCCCGGCACTATCTGGAGGTGGGGAGCTGTTTTTT. Together with reference TRBV7-8 and TRBJ2-2, the CDR3 gives the full variable domain: GAGVSQSPRYKVAKRGQDVALRCDPISGHVSLFWYQQALGQGPEFLTYFQNEAQLDKSGLPSDRFFAERPEGSVSTLKIQRTQQEDSAVYLCASSTRVPALSGGGELFFGEGSRLTVL.

This chain connects TRBV7-2 to TRBJ1-1; unclear D gene. Trimming took off 1 base at V and 6 bases at J, with 18 bases between the two ends. The V gene's germline CDR1 is SGHTA and CDR2 FQGNSA. This CDR3 comprises 16 residues. CDR3 loop: CASSLEGFSDRAEAFF. In DNA, the CDR3 is TGTGCCAGCAGCTTAGAAGGATTTTCCGATCGGGCTGAAGCTTTCTTT.

This chain joins TRBV6-1 and TRBJ2-1; possible D gene TRBD2, 5 bases. CDR1 and CDR2 (germline): MNHNS, SASEGT. Trimming cost V 6 bases and J 8 bases, with 17 bases left between them. The CDR3 totals 14 residues. CDR3 region: CASRAIGVEDEQFF. As DNA, the CDR3 is TGTGCCAGCAGGGCCATCGGGGTAGAGGATGAGCAGTTCTTC.

The chain links TRBV28 to TRBJ2-3, with 7 bases lining up with TRBD1. With 3 bases clipped from V and 7 bases from J, the junction kept 10 bases outside the gene matches. The CDR3 length is 15 residues. The germline V gene has CDR1 MDHEN and CDR2 SYDVKM. The CDR3 reads CASSFTQGKWNTQYF. CDR3 coding DNA: TGTGCCAGCAGTTTTACACAGGGGAAATGGAATACGCAGTATTTT.

This sequence joins TRBV19 and TRBJ2-5; 8 bases map to TRBD1. This CDR3 spans 14 amino acids. In germline, CDR1 is LNHDA, CDR2 SQIVND (reference sequence). Losses at the gene ends were 5 bases for V and 5 bases for J; bases not matched to a gene: 7. This chain's CDR3 is CASSRQGLAETQYF. The CDR3 DNA follows: TGTGCCAGTAGTCGACAGGGGTTGGCGGAGACCCAGTACTTC.

The rearrangement links TRBV2 to TRBJ1-3; tentatively, D is TRBD1 (6 bases). Trimming pared 6 bases from V and 5 bases from J, leaving 20 bases between. Germline CDR1 is SNHLY and CDR2 is FYNNEI. CDR3 length equals 16 residues. CDR3 protein: CASSAGAQGRRNTIYF. The CDR3 DNA reads as TGTGCCAGCAGCGCGGGAGCACAGGGTCGGCGAAACACCATATATTTT.

V and J are TRBV5-1 and TRBJ2-1; TRBD2 matches at 15 bases. The CDR3 consists of 18 residues. With V trimmed by 1 base and J by 2 bases, 4 bases remained unmatched. Germline CDR1 and CDR2: SGHRS and YFSETQ. CDR3 nucleotide sequence: TGCGCCAGCAGCTTGAGGACTAGCGGGGGGGCAACCTACAATGAGCAGTTCTTC. This gives the protein CASSLRTSGGATYNEQFF.

The chain combines TRBV5-4 with TRBJ1-4; D possibly corresponds to TRBD1 (6 bases). Germline assignment: CDR1 SGHNT and CDR2 YYREEE (reference sequence). Trimming left V 0 bases short and J 10 bases short, with 25 bases between. The CDR3 runs 18 residues. The CDR3 DNA reads TGTGCCAGCAGCTTGGCCCTGGTAGTTGGGGGCGAGAGAGGAAAACTGTTTTTT. Protein: CASSLALVVGGERGKLFF.

The chain has TRBV28 and TRBJ2-7, with 7 positions matching TRBD1. From germline, CDR1 is MDHEN and CDR2 SYDVKM. This CDR3 region has 13 residues. V lost 5 bases to trimming and J lost 3 bases; unmatched junction nucleotides: 4. The CDR3 DNA is TGTGCCAGCAGTAGAGGGGGCCACTACGAGCAGTACTTC. Translation gives CASSRGGHYEQYF.

This chain links TRBV4-1 with TRBJ2-7; tentative D call: TRBD2 (6 bases). V shed 4 bases and J shed 0 bases, with 13 bases lying between them. This CDR3 region has 15 residues. CDR1 MGHRA and CDR2 YSYEKL come from the germline V gene. The DNA of the CDR3 is TGCGCCAGCAGCCCGCGGGACTCGAGCTCCTACGAGCAGTACTTC. As protein: CASSPRDSSSYEQYF.

The chain combines TRBV9 with TRBJ1-1; D is undetermined. CDR3 size: 14 residues. V gave up 0 bases and J gave up 1 base, with 7 bases separating them. The germline V gene has CDR1 SGDLS and CDR2 YYNGEE. This CDR3 is CASSVAGKNTEAFF. The CDR3, as DNA: TGTGCCAGCAGCGTAGCTGGCAAGAACACTGAAGCTTTCTTT.

The chain carries TRBV7-2 and TRBJ2-3, with 8 bases aligning to TRBD1. The CDR3 extends over 17 amino acids. V dropped 1 base and J dropped 6; count of bases not matched to a gene: 12. Looked up from germline, CDR1 is SGHTA and CDR2 is FQGNSA. This CDR3 reads CASSLGGTGRALDTQYF. The CDR3 nucleotides read TGTGCCAGCAGCTTAGGGGGGACAGGTAGAGCACTCGATACGCAGTATTTT.

In regard to this clone: Other DNA sequences in this specimen translate into the identical CDR3. The V call is TRBV15, the J call TRBJ2-7; D might be TRBD1 (6 bases). V dropped 0 bases and J dropped 3 bases, with 9 bases sitting between them. CDR1 and CDR2 from the germline V gene are LNHNV and YYDKDF (reference sequence). CDR3 length: 14 residues. The CDR3 DNA is TGTGCCACCAGCAGAGATGAAGGGGGCTACGAGCAGTACTTC. Translating it yields CATSRDEGGYEQYF.

The chain employs TRBV6-5 and TRBJ2-7, with D maybe TRBD2 (6 bases). The CDR3 is 15 amino acids. Deletions cut 0 bases from V and 4 bases from J, with 13 bases between. CDR1 is MNHEY, CDR2 SVGAGI, per germline. CDR3: CASSYSVSGRYEQYF. The CDR3 coding sequence is TGTGCCAGCAGTTACTCAGTTTCAGGGAGGTACGAGCAGTACTTC.

The V call is TRBV6-5, the J call TRBJ1-2, with D possibly matching TRBD1 (5 bases). Trimming stripped 5 bases from V and 3 bases from J, with 13 bases between. The germline CDR1 and CDR2 sequences are MNHEY and SVGAGI. This CDR3 region has 14 residues. The CDR3 DNA sequence: TGTGCCAGCAGTCCTGGGGCGGGATACTATGGCTACACCTTC. It translates to CASSPGAGYYGYTF.

The chain carries TRBV7-3 and TRBJ1-2; TRBD1 might be the D (6 bases). Germline loops: CDR1 SGHTA, CDR2 FQGTGA. The CDR3 contains 18 residues. Trimming pared 1 base from V and 3 bases from J, leaving 21 bases between. CDR3: CASSLMPVQGRKDYGYTF. The CDR3 bases are TGTGCCAGCAGCTTAATGCCTGTGCAGGGGCGCAAGGACTATGGCTACACCTTC.

The chain recombines TRBV6-5 with TRBJ1-1; TRBD1 is a possible D gene (6 bases). The CDR3 is 16 amino acids. CDR1 and CDR2 from the germline V gene are MNHEY and SVGAGI. V was pared by 0 bases and J by 0 bases, with 11 bases between. CDR3 coding DNA: TGTGCCAGCAGTTACTCGAGGACAGTGATGAACACTGAAGCTTTCTTT. It is translated as CASSYSRTVMNTEAFF.

V gene TRBV9 combines with J gene TRBJ2-1, with 13 bases identical to TRBD2. The CDR3 extends over 16 amino acids. V shed 2 bases and J 6 bases; nucleotides not matched to a gene: 5. Germline CDR1 SGDLS, CDR2 YYNGEE. The CDR3 reads CASSVRLAGGSNEQFF. CDR3 bases: TGTGCCAGCAGCGTGAGACTAGCGGGAGGAAGCAATGAGCAGTTCTTC.

The CDR3 sequence is CASSSRYGGSEGENEQFF. CDR3 DNA sequence: TGTGCCAGCAGTTCCCGATATGGGGGCAGCGAAGGAGAAAATGAGCAGTTCTTC. J is TRBJ2-1 and V is TRBV28, with D maybe TRBD1 (6 bases). The germline V gene has CDR1 MDHEN and CDR2 SYDVKM. The CDR3 is 18 amino acids. V lost 4 bases and J 7 bases, leaving 26 bases between the germline ends.